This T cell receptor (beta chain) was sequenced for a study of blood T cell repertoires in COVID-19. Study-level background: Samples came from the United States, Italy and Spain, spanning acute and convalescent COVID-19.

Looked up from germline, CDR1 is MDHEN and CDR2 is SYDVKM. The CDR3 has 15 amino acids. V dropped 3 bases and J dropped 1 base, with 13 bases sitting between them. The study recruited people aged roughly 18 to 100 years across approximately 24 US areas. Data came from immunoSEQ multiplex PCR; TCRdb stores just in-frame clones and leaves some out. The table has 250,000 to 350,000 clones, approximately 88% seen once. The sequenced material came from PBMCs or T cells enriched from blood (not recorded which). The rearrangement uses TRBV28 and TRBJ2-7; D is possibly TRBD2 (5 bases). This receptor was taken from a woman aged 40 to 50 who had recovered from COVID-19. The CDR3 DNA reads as TGTGCCAGCAGTTTTGGCCGAGGACTTTCCTACGAGCAGTACTTC. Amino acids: CASSFGRGLSYEQYF. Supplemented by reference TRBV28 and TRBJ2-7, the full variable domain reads DVKVTQSSRYLVKRTGEKVFLECVQDMDHENMFWYRQDPGLGLRLIYFSYDVKMKEKGDIPEGYSVSREKKERFSLILESASTNQTSMYLCASSFGRGLSYEQYFGPGTRLTVT.